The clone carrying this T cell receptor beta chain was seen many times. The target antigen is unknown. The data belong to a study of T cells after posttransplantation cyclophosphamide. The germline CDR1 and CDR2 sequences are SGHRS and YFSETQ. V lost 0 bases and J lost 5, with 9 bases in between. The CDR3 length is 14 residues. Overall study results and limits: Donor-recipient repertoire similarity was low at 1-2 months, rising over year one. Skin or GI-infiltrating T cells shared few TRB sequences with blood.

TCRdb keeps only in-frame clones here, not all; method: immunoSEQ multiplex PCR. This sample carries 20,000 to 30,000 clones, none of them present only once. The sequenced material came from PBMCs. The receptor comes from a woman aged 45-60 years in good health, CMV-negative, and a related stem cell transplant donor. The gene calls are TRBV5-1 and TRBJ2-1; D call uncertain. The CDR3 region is CASSLEVAHNEQFF. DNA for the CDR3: TGCGCCAGCAGCTTGGAGGTAGCTCACAATGAGCAGTTCTTC.